The 29 T cell receptor beta chains reported below all come from one sample, sequenced in a study of Ad26.COV2.S vaccination and SARS-CoV-2 variants (dated by TCRdb to the early 2020s). Receptor libraries were prepared by the immunoSEQ multiplex PCR assay. The clones in this table, taken by TCRdb from immuneACCESS, are in-frame only. Not every clone is retained; where verified, under half of the shortfall comes from an unresolved V gene, and the cause of the rest is unknown. This sample holds under 150,000 clones; around 86% were observed only once. Together, the top ten hold around 5% of the sample. Sample time point, as interpreted from the label and publication: individuals recovered from natural SARS-CoV-2 infection. This material consisted of peripheral blood, taken after recovery from COVID-19. The receptors here all came from a human donor who had recovered from COVID-19.

This clone was observed a handful of times. The gene calls are TRBV10-3 and TRBJ1-6, with TRBD1 matching over 8 bases. V gave up 5 bases and J gave up 10 bases; unmatched junction bases: 7. There are 14 residues in the CDR3. Germline V gives CDR1 ENHRY, CDR2 SYGVKD. The CDR3 sequence is CAISTDRVGSPLHF. For the CDR3, the DNA is TGTGCCATCAGTACGGACAGGGTTGGGTCACCCCTCCACTTT.

Points on this clone: The same CDR3 can be traced to other DNA sequences in this sample. CDR3 sequence: CASSPGGNYEQYF. The CDR3 DNA is TGTGCCAGCAGCCCGGGAGGGAACTACGAGCAGTACTTC. The rearrangement joins TRBV9 to TRBJ2-7; TRBD2 aligns across 8 bases. CDR1 is SGDLS and CDR2 is YYNGEE in the germline V gene. The CDR3 sequence is 13 residues long. Trimming took 4 bases from V and 3 from J; bases not matched to a gene: 3. Using reference TRBV9 and TRBJ2-7 for the parts outside the CDR3, the full variable domain is DSGVTQTPKHLITATGQRVTLRCSPRSGDLSVYWYQQSLDQGLQFLIQYYNGEERAKGNILERFSAQQFPDLHSELNLSSLELGDSALYFCASSPGGNYEQYFGPGTRLTVT.

The sample holds one count of this clone. The chain uses TRBV28 and TRBJ1-1; 9 bases fit TRBD1. Trimming at V came to 5 bases and at J to 7 bases, leaving 11 bases not matched to a gene. From germline, CDR1 is MDHEN and CDR2 SYDVKM. This CDR3 is 15 amino acids long. Here the CDR3 reads CASSVMGQGGGEAFF. The CDR3 region has the DNA TGTGCCAGCAGTGTAATGGGACAGGGAGGTGGTGAAGCTTTCTTT.

The chain is built from TRBV7-2 and TRBJ1-1; tentative D call: TRBD1 (6 bases). Germline CDR1 is SGHTA and CDR2 is FQGNSA. The germline V and J ends were trimmed by 1 base and 5 bases, with 11 bases remaining between them. This CDR3 contains 14 residues. The CDR3 is CASSLVVTGTEAFF. Here the CDR3 DNA reads TGTGCCAGCAGCTTAGTCGTCACAGGGACTGAAGCTTTCTTT.

This chain joins TRBV29-1 and TRBJ1-5; D remains ambiguous. The CDR3 length is 12 residues. The V end was cut by 4 bases, the J end by 3 bases, with 7 bases between. The germline gives CDR1 SQVTM, CDR2 ANQGSEA. As DNA, the CDR3 is TGCAGCGTTGGGGAGGTCAATCAGCCCCAGCATTTT. Its protein product is CSVGEVNQPQHF.

CDR3 sequence reads: CASSLVSQETQYF. CDR3 sequence (DNA): TGCGCCAGCAGCTTGGTTTCCCAAGAGACCCAGTACTTC. This chain joins TRBV5-1 and TRBJ2-5; no firm D call. The CDR3 is made up of 13 amino acids. CDR1 and CDR2 from the germline V gene are SGHRS and YFSETQ. Trimming stripped 0 bases from V and 1 base from J, with 4 bases between.

This clone was observed a single time. The rearrangement links TRBV5-5 to TRBJ2-6; 7 positions agree with TRBD2. The CDR3 has 16 amino acids. The junction had 6 bases not matched to a gene; V was cut back by 2 bases and J by 4 bases. Per germline, CDR1 SGHKS and CDR2 YYEKEE (reference sequence). CDR3 amino acids: CASSFGGKIGANVLTF. In nucleotides, the CDR3 is TGTGCCAGCAGCTTCGGGGGGAAGATCGGGGCCAACGTCCTGACTTTC.

CDR3 in DNA: TGTGCCAGCAGCCACGTTAATGGCTACACCTTC. It codes for CASSHVNGYTF. This chain joins TRBV3-1 (or the pseudogene TRBV3-2) and TRBJ1-2; no definite D call. In germline, CDR1 is LGHDT, CDR2 YNNKEL (reference sequence). Trimming stripped 3 bases from V and 6 bases from J, with 5 bases between. The CDR3 covers 11 residues.

The V and J genes are TRBV4-1 and TRBJ2-2, with TRBD2 matching over 13 bases. The CDR3 sequence is 17 residues long. V was clipped by 7 bases and J by 1 base; unmatched bases: 6. Germline loops: CDR1 MGHRA, CDR2 YSYEKL. As DNA, the CDR3 is TGCGCCAGCACCGGGACTAGCGGGGTGGGGAACACCGGGGAGCTGTTTTTT. This sequence encodes CASTGTSGVGNTGELFF.

This chain links TRBV5-1 with TRBJ2-4; the D gene is possibly TRBD1 (6 bases). CDR3 length equals 15 residues. V shed 0 bases and J shed 9 bases, with 16 bases lying between them. CDR1 is SGHRS, CDR2 YFSETQ, per germline. CDR3 sequence reads: CASSLGKQGVSIQYF. The CDR3 coding sequence is TGCGCCAGCAGCTTGGGGAAACAGGGAGTGAGCATTCAGTACTTC.

The V and J genes are TRBV11-2 and TRBJ1-4, with D maybe TRBD1 (5 bases). V was cut by 5 bases and J by 6 bases, with 10 bases left in between. Germline V gene data show CDR1 as SGHAT and CDR2 as FQNNGV. The CDR3 totals 13 residues. CDR3 amino acids: CASSPGLYEKLFF. In nucleotides, the CDR3 is TGTGCCAGCAGCCCGGGGCTTTATGAAAAACTGTTTTTT.

This clone has just one count. The rearrangement links TRBV5-4 to TRBJ1-2, with a weak D call TRBD1 (5 bases). The germline V gene encodes CDR1 SGHNT and CDR2 YYREEE (reference sequence). CDR3 length equals 17 residues. The V end was cut by 4 bases, the J end by 4 bases, with 23 bases between. CDR3 in DNA: TGTGCCAGCAGCACGGGGACCCGATCGAACAAATCCTATGGCTACACCTTC. Protein sequence: CASSTGTRSNKSYGYTF.

This chain connects TRBV28 to TRBJ1-1, with D hard to call. There are 13 residues in the CDR3. Trimming pared 10 bases from V and 4 bases from J, leaving 16 bases between. CDR1 is MDHEN, CDR2 SYDVKM, per germline. CDR3 sequence: CATAGSPGTEAFF. The CDR3 bases are TGTGCCACCGCCGGGTCCCCGGGCACTGAAGCTTTCTTT.

The chain has TRBV7-2 and TRBJ2-1, with D perhaps being TRBD1 or TRBD2 (5 bases each). V gave up 5 bases and J gave up 6 bases, with 11 bases separating them. Germline V gene lookup returns CDR1 SGHTA and CDR2 FQGNSA. CDR3 length equals 13 residues. DNA of the CDR3: TGTGCCAGCAGCCTGGGACGGCTCAATGAGCAGTTCTTC. Its translation is CASSLGRLNEQFF.

J is TRBJ2-1 and V is TRBV18; D is undetermined. CDR1 is KGHSH and CDR2 is LQKENI in the germline V gene. V was shortened by 6 bases and J by 9 bases, with 12 bases between the two germline ends. The CDR3 is 12 amino acids. The CDR3 nucleotides are TGTGCCAGCTCCGCCTATATCGGTGAGCAGTTCTTC. This sequence encodes CASSAYIGEQFF.

This chain links TRBV6-4 with TRBJ1-3; D gene ambiguous. Germline V gives CDR1 MRHNA, CDR2 SNTAGT. Trimming shortened V by 2 bases and J by 0 bases, and 17 bases separated the two germline ends. The CDR3 sequence is 18 residues long. Here the CDR3 reads CASSDVGHYLSSGNTIYF. In nucleotides, the CDR3 is TGTGCCAGCAGTGACGTAGGTCACTACCTCAGCTCTGGAAACACCATATATTTT.

The genes are TRBV24-1 and TRBJ2-4; maybe TRBD1 (5 bases). With 0 bases removed from V and 9 bases from J, the gap between germline ends came to 11 bases. The CDR3 contains 14 residues. Germline V gene sequence: CDR1 KGHDR, CDR2 SFDVKD. The CDR3: CATSDLSPTGIQYF. The CDR3 nucleotides are TGTGCCACCAGTGATTTGTCTCCCACAGGCATTCAGTACTTC.

The chain links TRBV9 to TRBJ2-7; D is ambiguous. The V gene lost 0 bases and the J gene lost 6 bases, with 10 bases spanning the gap. The germline V gene has CDR1 SGDLS and CDR2 YYNGEE. This CDR3 contains 13 residues. The CDR3 DNA reads as TGTGCCAGCAGCGTAGACCAATCTCTCGAGCAGTACTTC. Translation: CASSVDQSLEQYF.

The J gene is TRBJ2-1, the V gene TRBV5-8, with a possible D match to TRBD1 (6 bases). CDR1 and CDR2 from the germline V gene are SGHTS and YDEGEE. V was cut by 2 bases and J by 7 bases, with 13 bases left in between. The CDR3 spans 14 residues. In DNA form, the CDR3 reads TGTGCCAGCAGCTTTGGGGACATTGTGAATGAGCAGTTCTTC. It codes for CASSFGDIVNEQFF. Full variable domain (outside the CDR3, taken from reference TRBV5-8 and TRBJ2-1): EAGVTQSPTHLIKTRGQQATLRCSPISGHTSVYWYQQALGLGLQFLLWYDEGEERNRGNFPPRFSGRQFPNYSSELNVNALELEDSALYLCASSFGDIVNEQFFGPGTRLTVL.

V usage is TRBV7-8 and J usage is TRBJ2-1, with a weak D call TRBD2 (5 bases). Germline V lookup: CDR1 SGHVS, CDR2 FQNEAQ. This CDR3 is 16 amino acids long. Between the trimmed V and J ends, which lost 0 bases and 5 bases, there was a span of 14 bases. CDR3 in DNA: TGTGCCAGCAGCTTAGCTTTTTTTCGGGGAAACAATGAGCAGTTCTTC. It translates to CASSLAFFRGNNEQFF.

V is TRBV10-3 and J is TRBJ1-1; a weak D match, TRBD1 (5 bases). CDR1 ENHRY and CDR2 SYGVKD come from the germline V gene. V dropped 4 bases and J dropped 4 bases, with 10 bases sitting between them. This CDR3 spans 13 amino acids. The CDR3 protein is CAISVGTGTEAFF. The CDR3 DNA reads TGTGCCATCAGTGTCGGGACGGGCACTGAAGCTTTCTTT.

V and J are TRBV14 and TRBJ2-2; D uncertain. Germline loops: CDR1 SGHDN, CDR2 FVKESK. V was trimmed by 4 bases and J by 1 base, leaving 4 bases between them. The CDR3 sequence is 13 residues long. The CDR3 sequence: CASSPENTGELFF. The CDR3 DNA sequence: TGTGCCAGCAGCCCAGAGAACACCGGGGAGCTGTTTTTT.

This clone has only one observation. The conserved phenylalanine or tryptophan is not found at the CDR3 terminus, so this likely reflects a read error. No DNA is shown, since the ends of the CDR3 on it are uncertain; the CDR3 is the one TCRdb lists. The chain couples TRBV14 to TRBJ1-5; the listed D gene, TRBD1, was not tested against the DNA. Inclusive of both ends, the CDR3 amounts to 10 amino acids. CDR1 and CDR2 (germline): SGHDN, FVKESK. CDR3 residues: CASSQGHSPG.

CDR3 loop: CASSLERRPDTQYF. In DNA, the CDR3 is TGTGCCAGCAGCTTGGAGAGAAGGCCAGATACGCAGTATTTT. The V gene is TRBV5-4, the J gene TRBJ2-3; D is undetermined. V gave up 0 bases and J gave up 4 bases, with 9 bases separating them. The CDR3 totals 14 residues. CDR1 SGHNT and CDR2 YYREEE come from the germline V gene (reference sequence).

The chain joins TRBV30 to TRBJ1-3, with D perhaps matching TRBD1 (5 bases). V lost 2 bases and J 8 bases, leaving 13 bases between the germline ends. Germline V CDR1 and CDR2: GTSNPN, SVGIG (reference sequence). The CDR3 contains 13 residues. The CDR3 loop is CAWSLLGVHTIYF. In nucleotides, the CDR3 is TGTGCCTGGAGTCTTTTGGGGGTCCACACCATATATTTT.

This chain connects TRBV28 to TRBJ2-7; the D gene is possibly TRBD1 (6 bases). With 5 bases removed from V and 4 bases from J, the gap between germline ends came to 15 bases. The germline V gene encodes CDR1 MDHEN and CDR2 SYDVKM. The CDR3 length is 14 residues. DNA of the CDR3: TGTGCCAGCAGTATACAGGGTCTCGGTTACGAGCAGTACTTC. This sequence encodes CASSIQGLGYEQYF.

Here the CDR3 reads CASSLGTLLANYGYTF. CDR3 bases: TGTGCCAGCAGCCTTGGGACTCTGTTAGCTAACTATGGCTACACCTTC. The rearrangement links TRBV5-5 to TRBJ1-2; a possible D gene is TRBD1 (5 bases). Germline V gene sequence: CDR1 SGHKS, CDR2 YYEKEE (reference sequence). V dropped 4 bases and J dropped 0 bases, with 16 bases sitting between them. The CDR3 extends over 16 amino acids. Looking up the rest from reference TRBV5-5 and TRBJ1-2 gives the full variable domain: DAGVTQSPTHLIKTRGQQVTLRCSPISGHKSVSWYQQVLGQGPQFIFQYYEKEERGRGNFPDRFSARQFPNYSSELNVNALLLGDSALYLCASSLGTLLANYGYTFGSGTRLTVV.

Here the CDR3 DNA reads TGTGCCAGCAGCTTTGAGGGGGGGTTAGCAGATACGCAGTATTTT. Protein product: CASSFEGGLADTQYF. V is TRBV11-2 and J is TRBJ2-3, with D tentatively TRBD2 (7 bases). The germline gives CDR1 SGHAT, CDR2 FQNNGV. The CDR3 spans 15 residues. V dropped 3 bases and J dropped 4 bases, with 14 bases sitting between them.

The chain carries TRBV18 and TRBJ2-1; 7 nucleotides line up with TRBD1. Germline V gene lookup returns CDR1 KGHSH and CDR2 LQKENI. V shed 2 bases, J shed 8 bases, and the junction held 12 bases outside the gene matches. CDR3 length equals 16 residues. The CDR3: CASSPRIDRAIDEQFF. CDR3 in DNA: TGTGCCAGCTCACCAAGGATTGACAGGGCCATAGATGAGCAGTTCTTC.